A single T cell receptor beta chain is shown here with its context. Clones were read by immunoSEQ multiplex PCR, and TCRdb kept only the in-frame ones, dropping some. The data contain roughly 76,000 clones, 85% to 95% of them singletons. The sample comes from a study of control samples from healthy donors and cancer patients. The germline V gene has CDR1 ENHRY and CDR2 SYGVKD. The CDR3 contains 14 residues. V lost 4 bases and J lost 4, with 11 bases in between. The sample comprised blood. This receptor was obtained from a woman aged 18-29 years in good health. V usage is TRBV10-3 and J usage is TRBJ1-3; D may be TRBD1 (6 bases). In nucleotides, the CDR3 is TGTGCCATCAGTGGGGGGGGCGCGGGAAACACCATATATTTT. It specifies CAISGGGAGNTIYF.